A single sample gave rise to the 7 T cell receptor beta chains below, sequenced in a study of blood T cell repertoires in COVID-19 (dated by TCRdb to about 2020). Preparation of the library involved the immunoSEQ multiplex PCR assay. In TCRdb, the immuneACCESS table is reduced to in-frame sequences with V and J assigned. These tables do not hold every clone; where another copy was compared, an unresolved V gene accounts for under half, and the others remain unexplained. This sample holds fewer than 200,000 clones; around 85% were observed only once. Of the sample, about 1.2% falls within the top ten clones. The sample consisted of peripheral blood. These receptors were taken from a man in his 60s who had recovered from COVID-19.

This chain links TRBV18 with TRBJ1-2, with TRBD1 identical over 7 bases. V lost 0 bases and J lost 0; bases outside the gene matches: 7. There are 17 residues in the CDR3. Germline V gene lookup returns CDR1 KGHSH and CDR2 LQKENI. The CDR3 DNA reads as TGTGCCAGCTCACCACCGGGCAGTCAGGGGGCTAACTATGGCTACACCTTC. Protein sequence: CASSPPGSQGANYGYTF.

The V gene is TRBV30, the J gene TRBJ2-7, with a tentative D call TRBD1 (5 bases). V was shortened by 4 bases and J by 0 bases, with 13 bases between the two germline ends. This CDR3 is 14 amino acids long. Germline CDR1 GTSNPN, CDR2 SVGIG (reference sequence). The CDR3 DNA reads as TGTGCCTGGACACAGGTCTCAAGCTCCTACGAGCAGTACTTC. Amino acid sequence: CAWTQVSSSYEQYF.

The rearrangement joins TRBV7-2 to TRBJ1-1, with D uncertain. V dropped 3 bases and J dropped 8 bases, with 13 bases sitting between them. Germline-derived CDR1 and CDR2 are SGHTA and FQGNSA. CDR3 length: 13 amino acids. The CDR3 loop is CASSFREGGEAFF. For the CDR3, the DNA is TGTGCCAGCAGCTTTCGGGAGGGTGGGGAAGCTTTCTTT.

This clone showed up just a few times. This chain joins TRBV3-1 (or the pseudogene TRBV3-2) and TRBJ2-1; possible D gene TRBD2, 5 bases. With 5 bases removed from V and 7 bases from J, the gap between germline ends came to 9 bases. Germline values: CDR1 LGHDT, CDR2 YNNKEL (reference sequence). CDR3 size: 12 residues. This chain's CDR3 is CASSREQNEQFF. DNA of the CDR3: TGTGCCAGCAGCAGGGAGCAAAATGAGCAGTTCTTC.

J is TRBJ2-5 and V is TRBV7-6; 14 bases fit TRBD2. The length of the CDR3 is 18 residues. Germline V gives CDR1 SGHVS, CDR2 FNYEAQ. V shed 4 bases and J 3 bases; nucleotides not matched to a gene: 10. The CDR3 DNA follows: TGTGCCAGCAGCTCCTCCCCGACTAGCGGGGGGGCCGAAGAGACCCAGTACTTC. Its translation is CASSSSPTSGGAEETQYF.

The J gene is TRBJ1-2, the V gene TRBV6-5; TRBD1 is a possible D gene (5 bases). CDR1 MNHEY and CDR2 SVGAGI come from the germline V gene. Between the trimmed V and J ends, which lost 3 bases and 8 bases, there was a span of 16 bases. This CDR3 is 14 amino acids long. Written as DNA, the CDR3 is TGTGCCAGCAGTTATGACATCAGGGTAGACGGCTACACCTTC. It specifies CASSYDIRVDGYTF.

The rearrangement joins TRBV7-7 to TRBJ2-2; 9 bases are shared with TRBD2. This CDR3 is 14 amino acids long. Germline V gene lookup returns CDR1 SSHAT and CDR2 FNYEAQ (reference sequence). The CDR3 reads CASGPGLATGELFF. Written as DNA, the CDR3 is TGTGCTAGCGGACCGGGACTAGCTACCGGGGAGCTGTTTTTT.